These T cell receptor beta chains were read from a single sample in a study of blood T cell repertoires in COVID-19. The method was immunoSEQ multiplex PCR; TCRdb's version includes in-frame clones alone and lacks a portion of them. The table records a few hundred thousand clones, approximately 87% of them present only once. The sequenced sample consisted of PBMCs or T cells enriched from blood (not recorded which). These receptors were taken from a woman between 50 and 59 years old who had recovered from COVID-19. The CDR3 runs from the conserved cysteine through the conserved F or W. A D gene is named only where the DNA matches it firmly. The listing skips clone size in some rows; elsewhere it reads once, few, many or a size class.

cdr3_aa cdr3_nt j_call d_call v_call clone_size
CAWTVTTTEAFF TGTGCCTGGACAGTCACCACCACTGAAGCTTTCTTT TRBJ1-1 - TRBV30 -
CASGGGGLAYEQYF TGTGCCAGCGGAGGGGGGGGCCTAGCCTACGAGCAGTACTTC TRBJ2-7 - TRBV6-5 -
CASSFQTGPYEQYF TGTGCCAGCAGCTTTCAGACAGGCCCCTACGAGCAGTACTTC TRBJ2-7 - TRBV7-2 -
CASSPGQLNYGYTF TGTGCCAGCAGCCCTGGACAGCTTAACTATGGCTACACCTTC TRBJ1-2 - TRBV3-1/TRBV3-2 -
CASSRPPPNKGAFF TGTGCCAGCAGCCGACCCCCACCGAACAAGGGGGCTTTCTTT TRBJ1-1 - TRBV6-5 -
CASSWEPQNSPLHF TGCGCCAGCAGCTGGGAGCCTCAGAATTCACCCCTCCACTTT TRBJ1-6 - TRBV5-1 -
CASSSPSGGHETQYF TGTGCCAGCAGTTCTCCTAGCGGGGGCCACGAGACCCAGTACTTC TRBJ2-5 TRBD2 TRBV28 -
CASSLGGQPEAFF TGTGCCAGCAGCTTGGGGGGACAGCCTGAAGCTTTCTTT TRBJ1-1 TRBD1 TRBV5-4 -
CASSTRLAYEQYF TGTGCCAGCAGTACGCGGCTCGCCTACGAGCAGTACTTC TRBJ2-7 - TRBV12-3/TRBV12-4 -
CSARDLYEQYF TGCAGTGCTAGAGATCTATACGAGCAGTACTTC TRBJ2-7 - TRBV20-1 many
CASSPGLAGGNEQYF TGTGCCAGCAGCCCCGGACTAGCGGGGGGGAACGAGCAGTACTTC TRBJ2-7 TRBD2 TRBV7-2 -
CASSQGRPTAEAFF TGTGCCAGCAGCCAGGGCAGGCCGACGGCTGAAGCTTTCTTT TRBJ1-1 - TRBV3-1/TRBV3-2 -
CASSQGARTEAFF TGTGCCAGTAGCCAGGGGGCGCGGACTGAAGCTTTCTTT TRBJ1-1 TRBD1 TRBV19 -
CASSEAWDRVGNTIYF TGTGCCAGCAGTGAAGCCTGGGACAGGGTGGGAAACACCATATATTTT TRBJ1-3 TRBD1 TRBV6-1 -
CASSVRQGAWTEAFF TGTGCCAGCAGTGTCCGACAGGGGGCTTGGACTGAAGCTTTCTTT TRBJ1-1 TRBD1 TRBV28 -
CASSEIRTVGGNTIYF TGTGCCAGCAGTGAGATTAGGACAGTAGGAGGAAACACCATATATTTT TRBJ1-3 - TRBV6-1 -
CASSLPGPETQYF TGTGCCAGCAGCTTACCAGGGCCAGAGACCCAGTACTTC TRBJ2-5 - TRBV13 once
CASSLSGSEQYF TGTGCCAGCAGTTTGTCGGGAAGCGAGCAGTACTTC TRBJ2-7 - TRBV27 -
CASSQVGSRALTKNIQYF TGCGCCAGCAGCCAAGTGGGATCCAGGGCCCTCACCAAAAACATTCAGTACTTC TRBJ2-4 - TRBV4-1 -
CSVTGGGNTEAFF TGCAGCGTTACAGGGGGGGGGAACACTGAAGCTTTCTTT TRBJ1-1 TRBD1 TRBV29-1 -
CASSLYGGHQPQHF TGTGCCAGCAGTTTATATGGGGGCCATCAGCCCCAGCATTTT TRBJ1-5 - TRBV28 once
CASSEALGGSTEAFF TGTGCCAGCAGTGAAGCGCTCGGGGGAAGCACTGAAGCTTTCTTT TRBJ1-1 - TRBV2 -
CASSPGGLLANYGYTF TGTGCCAGCAGTCCGGGGGGCCTGCTAGCTAACTATGGCTACACCTTC TRBJ1-2 - TRBV9 -
CASSSGTASNTEAFF TGCGCCAGCAGCTCCGGGACAGCGTCGAACACTGAAGCTTTCTTT TRBJ1-1 TRBD1 TRBV5-1 -
CASSIGVYEQYF TGTGCCAGTAGTATCGGGGTTTACGAGCAGTACTTC TRBJ2-7 - TRBV19 few
CASSQERGWYGYTF TGCGCCAGCAGCCAAGAACGAGGGTGGTATGGCTACACCTTC TRBJ1-2 - TRBV4-3 -
CASSSPGASKNIQYF TGTGCCAGTAGTTCACCGGGAGCTTCTAAAAACATTCAGTACTTC TRBJ2-4 - TRBV19 once
CASKFSTGGRGEQYF TGTGCCAGCAAATTCTCAACAGGGGGCAGGGGAGAGCAGTACTTC TRBJ2-7 TRBD1 TRBV6-5 -
CASSLVGGSSYEQYF TGTGCCAGCAGCTTGGTCGGCGGGTCCTCCTACGAGCAGTACTTC TRBJ2-7 - TRBV5-4 -
CASSETGLGTGELFF TGTGCCAGCAGTGAAACCGGGTTAGGCACCGGGGAGCTGTTTTTT TRBJ2-2 - TRBV2 -
CASSDSMTGTGNTIYF TGCGCCAGCAGCGATTCAATGACAGGGACTGGAAACACCATATATTTT TRBJ1-3 TRBD1 TRBV5-1 -
CASSFGNSPLHF TGTGCCAGCAGTTTCGGGAATTCACCCCTCCACTTT TRBJ1-6 - TRBV27 -
CASSRTGYTGELFF TGTGCCAGTAGTAGAACAGGATACACCGGGGAGCTGTTTTTT TRBJ2-2 - TRBV19 -
CASSQPTGGYTF TGTGCCAGCAGCCAACCGACGGGTGGCTACACCTTC TRBJ1-2 - TRBV3-1/TRBV3-2 -
CASSPRIGEGYEQYF TGTGCCAGCAGCCCCCGGATTGGGGAGGGCTACGAGCAGTACTTC TRBJ2-7 TRBD2 TRBV7-9 -
CSVERERILSYGYTF TGCAGCGTTGAAAGGGAGAGGATCTTGAGCTATGGCTACACCTTC TRBJ1-2 - TRBV29-1 -
CASSAAGTISEQFF TGTGCCAGTAGTGCGGCCGGGACTATCTCTGAGCAGTTCTTC TRBJ2-1 TRBD2 TRBV19 -